Listed below are T cell receptor beta chains from one sample, sequenced in a study of cytomegalovirus exposure and HLA in healthy donors. Some clones are missing from TCRdb's copy, which holds only in-frame ones; the method was immunoSEQ multiplex PCR. The table shows approximately 140,000 clones, with roughly 87% occurring only once. Sequencing was carried out using PBMCs. These receptors all come from a woman aged 40 to 50 in good health and CMV-seronegative. Both conserved end residues are part of each CDR3. The D gene is left open where the match is weak. Only part of the rows carry a size: once, few, many, or a class if the clone is expanded.

V gene	clone size	D gene	J gene	CDR3 protein	CDR3 DNA
TRBV9	-	-	TRBJ1-5	CASSARSAGGPQHF	TGTGCCAGCAGCGCCCGGTCGGCGGGGGGACCCCAGCATTTT
TRBV2	-	-	TRBJ2-2	CASMTGGRNTGELFF	TGTGCCAGCATGACTGGCGGCCGGAACACCGGGGAGCTGTTTTTT
TRBV4-2	-	TRBD2	TRBJ2-7	CASSLVASGGFGEQYF	TGTGCCAGCAGCCTAGTGGCTAGCGGGGGGTTTGGCGAGCAGTACTTC
TRBV11-2	-	-	TRBJ1-5	CASSGAEGQPQHF	TGTGCCAGCTCCGGGGCGGAGGGTCAGCCCCAGCATTTT
TRBV6-1	-	-	TRBJ1-5	CASSIWGGDQPQHF	TGTGCCAGCAGTATCTGGGGGGGGGATCAGCCCCAGCATTTT
TRBV9	-	TRBD1	TRBJ2-3	CASSWGQGTDTQYF	TGTGCCAGCAGCTGGGGACAGGGGACAGATACGCAGTATTTT
TRBV13	-	TRBD1	TRBJ1-1	CASSFPGQGGAFF	TGTGCCAGCAGCTTCCCCGGACAGGGAGGGGCTTTCTTT
TRBV5-1	-	-	TRBJ2-3	CASSGGSIDTQYF	TGCGCCAGCAGCGGCGGAAGTATAGATACGCAGTATTTT
TRBV28	-	TRBD1	TRBJ1-2	CASSLASLGQGDDGYTF	TGTGCCAGCAGTTTAGCCAGCCTCGGACAGGGGGACGATGGCTACACCTTC
TRBV2	-	TRBD1	TRBJ1-4	CASSADRSNEKLFF	TGTGCCAGCAGTGCGGACAGGTCGAATGAAAAACTGTTTTTT
TRBV7-9	few	TRBD2	TRBJ2-7	CSSSLGLVGYEQYF	TGTTCCAGCAGCTTAGGACTAGTTGGCTACGAGCAGTACTTC
TRBV4-2	-	-	TRBJ1-2	CASLDRRCGYTF	TGTGCCAGCTTAGACAGGCGATGTGGCTACACCTTC
TRBV6-5	-	-	TRBJ2-1	CASSYEEPFNEQFF	TGTGCCAGCAGTTACGAGGAACCATTCAATGAGCAGTTCTTC
TRBV2	once	TRBD2	TRBJ2-5	CASGRAQETQYF	TGTGCCAGCGGGAGGGCCCAAGAGACCCAGTACTTC
TRBV5-3	few	TRBD2	TRBJ2-1	CARSLDGLAGGPYNEQFF	TGTGCCAGAAGCTTGGACGGACTAGCGGGAGGGCCCTACAATGAGCAGTTCTTC
TRBV11-3	-	TRBD1	TRBJ2-3	CASSPAGQGASLGTDTQYF	TGTGCCAGCAGCCCAGCCGGACAGGGAGCGTCGTTAGGCACAGATACGCAGTATTTT
TRBV6-1	-	TRBD2	TRBJ2-5	CASSEELPGRLAGGRETQYF	TGTGCCAGCAGTGAAGAGTTGCCAGGGAGGCTAGCGGGAGGGCGAGAGACCCAGTACTTC
TRBV28	-	TRBD1	TRBJ1-4	CASSLTQGLSEKLFF	TGTGCCAGCAGTTTGACACAGGGGTTAAGTGAAAAACTGTTTTTT
TRBV28	-	-	TRBJ2-7	CASSWKGGPTYEQYF	TGTGCCAGCAGTTGGAAAGGGGGTCCTACCTACGAGCAGTACTTC
TRBV11-3	-	-	TRBJ2-1	CASSLTRDHEQFF	TGTGCCAGCAGTTTGACTAGGGACCATGAGCAGTTCTTC
TRBV28	-	-	TRBJ2-2	CASTPGYGELFF	TGTGCCAGCACCCCGGGGTACGGGGAGCTGTTTTTT
TRBV5-4	once	-	TRBJ2-2	CASSPLGPVPTGELFF	TGTGCCAGCAGCCCCTTGGGGCCGGTGCCCACCGGGGAGCTGTTTTTT
TRBV5-1	-	-	TRBJ2-7	CASSPGGLAYEQYF	TGCGCCAGCAGCCCCGGAGGGCTAGCCTACGAGCAGTACTTC
TRBV5-4	-	TRBD1	TRBJ1-1	CASSLWGQGEREKTEAFF	TGTGCCAGCAGCTTGTGGGGACAGGGGGAAAGGGAAAAGACTGAAGCTTTCTTT
TRBV2	few	TRBD2	TRBJ2-4	CASKMAGAAKNIQYF	TGTGCCAGCAAGATGGCGGGAGCGGCCAAAAACATTCAGTACTTC
TRBV6-6	few	-	TRBJ1-4	CASGVGEKLFF	TGTGCCAGCGGAGTAGGAGAAAAACTGTTTTTT
TRBV6-5	-	TRBD2	TRBJ2-1	CATRNIAGGPYEQFF	TGTGCCACCCGAAATATAGCGGGAGGGCCTTATGAGCAGTTCTTC
TRBV7-2	once	TRBD1	TRBJ1-3	CASSFGTGSGNTIYF	TGTGCCAGCAGCTTTGGGACAGGGAGTGGAAACACCATATATTTT
TRBV11-2	-	-	TRBJ2-5	CASSFVGETQYF	TGTGCCAGCAGCTTTGTCGGAGAGACCCAGTACTTC
TRBV7-2	-	-	TRBJ1-3	CASTTHGGSGGNTIYF	TGTGCCAGCACCACTCACGGCGGGTCTGGCGGAAACACCATATATTTT
TRBV5-1	once	TRBD1	TRBJ1-4	CASSPQGAGGKLFF	TGCGCCAGCAGCCCACAGGGGGCTGGGGGAAAACTGTTTTTT
TRBV5-4	few	TRBD2	TRBJ2-7	CASSLGLAGVREQYF	TGTGCCAGCAGCCTAGGACTAGCGGGAGTTCGCGAGCAGTACTTC